These 27 T cell receptor beta chains were all obtained from the same sample, sequenced in a study of blood T cell repertoires in COVID-19. Profiled with immunoSEQ multiplex PCR; TCRdb holds only in-frame clones, not every one. Of over 150,000 clones listed, nearly 90% are singletons. Sequenced input: peripheral blood. These TCRs come from a man between 18 and 29 years old who had recovered from COVID-19.

This clone was observed a few times. The chain employs TRBV10-1 and TRBJ1-4; weak D call: TRBD1 (5 bases). Deletions cut 5 bases from V and 6 bases from J, with 13 bases between. Germline V gene sequence: CDR1 WNHNN, CDR2 SYGVQD (reference sequence). The CDR3 extends over 14 amino acids. CDR3 loop: CASSRLPGDEKLFF. In nucleotides, the CDR3 is TGCGCCAGCAGTAGACTTCCGGGGGATGAAAAACTGTTTTTT.

The chain combines TRBV5-6 with TRBJ2-5; 7 positions agree with TRBD1. J was trimmed by 1 base and V by 3 bases; bases with no gene match: 6. CDR1 and CDR2 (germline): SGHDT, YYEEEE. The CDR3 consists of 15 residues. Here the CDR3 DNA reads TGTGCCAGCAGCTCGGGACAGTACATCCAAGAGACCCAGTACTTC. Translating it yields CASSSGQYIQETQYF.

This rearrangement joins TRBV6-6 to TRBJ2-7; a possible D gene is TRBD1 (6 bases). CDR1 MNHNY and CDR2 SVGAGI come from the germline V gene (reference sequence). This CDR3 has 13 residues. Trimming left V 6 bases short and J 5 bases short, with 14 bases between. CDR3 residues: CASSSQQGNEQYF. The DNA for the CDR3 is TGTGCCAGCAGCTCCCAACAGGGAAACGAGCAGTACTTC.

This chain links TRBV19 with TRBJ2-7; the match to TRBD1 covers 10 bases. The CDR3 consists of 14 residues. V shed 3 bases, J shed 3 bases, and the junction held 2 bases outside the gene matches. The germline V gene has CDR1 LNHDA and CDR2 SQIVND (reference sequence). The CDR3 DNA sequence: TGTGCCAGTAGTATTGGGGACAGGGGCTACGAGCAGTACTTC. Translating gives CASSIGDRGYEQYF. Combining the CDR3 with reference TRBV19 and TRBJ2-7 gives the whole variable domain DGGITQSPKYLFRKEGQNVTLSCEQNLNHDAMYWYRQDPGQGLRLIYYSQIVNDFQKGDIAEGYSVSREKKESFPLTVTSAQKNPTAFYLCASSIGDRGYEQYFGPGTRLTVT.

The chain combines TRBV6-5 with TRBJ2-1, with TRBD2 matching over 9 bases. The germline gives CDR1 MNHEY, CDR2 SVGAGI. V lost 2 bases, J lost 1 base, and 3 bases stayed unmatched. This CDR3 region has 16 residues. The CDR3 protein is CASSYRSGRSYNEQFF. In nucleotides, the CDR3 is TGTGCCAGCAGTTACCGAAGCGGGAGGTCCTACAATGAGCAGTTCTTC.

The CDR3 region has the DNA TGTGCCAGCAGTTCTACTGCAGGGCCTAACTATGGCTACACCTTC. Translating it yields CASSSTAGPNYGYTF. The chain recombines TRBV6-2 or TRBV6-3 with TRBJ1-2, with D maybe TRBD1 (5 bases). V lost 4 bases and J lost 0, with 12 bases in between. Germline CDR1 reads MNHEY; CDR2 reads SVGEGT. This CDR3 spans 15 amino acids.

The V and J genes are TRBV12-3 or TRBV12-4 and TRBJ2-4, with TRBD1 matching over 8 bases. V lost 3 bases and J lost 8; bases outside the gene matches: 3. The CDR3 loop spans 13 amino acids. The DNA of the CDR3 is TGTGCCAGCAGTTTCGACAGGGGAGACATTCAGTACTTC. Translation gives CASSFDRGDIQYF.

The chain couples TRBV11-2 to TRBJ2-7; 9 bases fit TRBD1. J was trimmed by 3 bases and V by 5 bases; bases with no gene match: 8. Germline CDR1 reads SGHAT; CDR2 reads FQNNGV. The CDR3 sequence is 15 residues long. The CDR3 DNA is TGTGCCAGCAGCCCCCTTTGGGGACAGGGCTACGAGCAGTACTTC. It specifies CASSPLWGQGYEQYF. Variable domain in full (rest from reference TRBV11-2 and TRBJ2-7): EAGVAQSPRYKIIEKRQSVAFWCNPISGHATLYWYQQILGQGPKLLIQFQNNGVVDDSQLPKDRFSAERLKGVDSTLKIQPAKLEDSAVYLCASSPLWGQGYEQYFGPGTRLTVT.

This clone came up once. V usage is TRBV9 and J usage is TRBJ1-2, with D possibly TRBD1 on 5 matching bases. The CDR3 length is 15 residues. Germline V lookup: CDR1 SGDLS, CDR2 YYNGEE. V was pared by 3 bases and J by 7 bases, with 19 bases between. This CDR3 reads CASSGTGVGESGYTF. Here the CDR3 DNA reads TGTGCCAGCAGCGGCACGGGGGTCGGGGAAAGTGGCTACACCTTC.

V and J are TRBV19 and TRBJ2-1; TRBD2 matches 7 bases. CDR1 is LNHDA and CDR2 is SQIVND in the germline V gene (reference sequence). With 3 bases clipped from V and 0 bases from J, the junction kept 2 bases outside the gene matches. The CDR3 contains 15 residues. The CDR3 region has the DNA TGTGCCAGTAGTATCCGGACTAGCTCCTACAATGAGCAGTTCTTC. It specifies CASSIRTSSYNEQFF.

The chain is built from TRBV19 and TRBJ1-5; D is unclear. This CDR3 has 15 amino acids. V was pared by 1 base and J by 0 bases, with 7 bases between. Germline values: CDR1 LNHDA, CDR2 SQIVND (reference sequence). The CDR3 sequence: CASSIGADSNQPQHF. The CDR3 nucleotides are TGTGCCAGTAGTATAGGAGCGGATAGCAATCAGCCCCAGCATTTT.

This clone was detected only once. The chain has TRBV5-1 and TRBJ2-1, with 8 bases lining up with TRBD1. CDR3 length: 15 residues. Germline CDR1 SGHRS, CDR2 YFSETQ. The V gene end was trimmed by 5 bases and the J gene end by 3 bases; junction bases not matched to a gene: 7. DNA for the CDR3: TGCGCCAGCAGAATGGCAGGGGGCGTCTACAATGAGCAGTTCTTC. This codes for CASRMAGGVYNEQFF.

Here the CDR3 reads CASSLYPPGSSARTDTQYF. CDR3 nucleotides: TGTGCCAGCAGCTTATATCCGCCAGGGTCATCGGCGAGAACAGATACGCAGTATTTT. The chain links TRBV11-2 to TRBJ2-3, with D perhaps TRBD1 (5 bases). V lost 2 bases and J 3 bases, leaving 24 bases between the germline ends. Germline values: CDR1 SGHAT, CDR2 FQNNGV. The CDR3 runs 19 residues.

The sample holds a few counts of this clone. The V and J genes are TRBV6-2 or TRBV6-3 and TRBJ2-7; 11 bases agree with TRBD2. This CDR3 spans 15 amino acids. CDR1 and CDR2 from the germline V gene are MNHEY and SVGEGT. V lost 6 bases to trimming and J lost 3 bases; unmatched junction nucleotides: 7. The CDR3 spells CASRPGLAGNYEQYF. The CDR3 DNA follows: TGTGCCAGCAGGCCTGGACTAGCGGGTAACTACGAGCAGTACTTC.

This clone was observed a single time. J is TRBJ2-7 and V is TRBV27; 11 bases line up with TRBD2. The CDR3 extends over 22 amino acids. Losses at the gene ends were 3 bases for V and 4 bases for J; bases not matched to a gene: 26. Per germline, CDR1 MNHEY and CDR2 SMNVEV (reference sequence). The CDR3 sequence: CASSLGFRGTSGRFKERYEQYF. The CDR3 region has the DNA TGTGCCAGCAGTTTGGGGTTCAGGGGAACTAGCGGGAGATTCAAGGAGAGATACGAGCAGTACTTC.

The chain carries TRBV29-1 and TRBJ1-1, with D possibly being TRBD1 (5 bases). CDR3 length equals 13 residues. Germline values: CDR1 SQVTM, CDR2 ANQGSEA. CDR3 sequence: CSGRITGGTEAFF. DNA of the CDR3: TGCAGTGGACGGATTACCGGGGGCACTGAAGCTTTCTTT.

The table lists this clone with a few counts. This chain connects TRBV19 to TRBJ1-1; TRBD1 is a possible D gene (5 bases). The CDR3 is 13 amino acids. Trimming removed 3 bases at V and 1 base at J, with 6 bases between. Germline assignment: CDR1 LNHDA and CDR2 SQIVND (reference sequence). CDR3 region: CASSMGGNTEAFF. In DNA form, the CDR3 reads TGTGCCAGTAGTATGGGGGGGAACACTGAAGCTTTCTTT.

This sequence joins TRBV24-1 and TRBJ2-7, with 9 positions matching TRBD1. Germline loops: CDR1 KGHDR, CDR2 SFDVKD. The CDR3 contains 14 residues. V was clipped by 2 bases and J by 7 bases; unmatched bases: 5. The CDR3 here is CATSDSGTGKEQYF. CDR3 DNA: TGTGCCACCAGTGATTCCGGGACAGGGAAAGAGCAGTACTTC.

A remark on this clone: A read error may produce the germline difference seen at one junction end. The J gene is TRBJ2-1, the V gene TRBV7-7; D uncertain. The CDR3 contains 16 residues. Germline V gene data show CDR1 as SSHAT and CDR2 as FNYEAQ (reference sequence). The CDR3 reads CASSLGPPGSYNEQFF. CDR3 DNA: TGTGCTAGCAGCTTAGGTCCCCCGGGCTCCTACAATGAGCAGTTCTTC.

The chain is built from TRBV19 and TRBJ2-1; TRBD2 might be the D (5 bases). Germline assignment: CDR1 LNHDA and CDR2 SQIVND (reference sequence). Trimming took off 3 bases at V and 8 bases at J, with 26 bases between the two ends. The CDR3 sequence is 18 residues long. The chain's CDR3 is CASSIRVFSKDFRDEQFF. DNA of the CDR3: TGTGCCAGTAGTATCCGTGTTTTTTCCAAGGACTTTCGGGATGAGCAGTTCTTC.

V gene TRBV7-9 combines with J gene TRBJ1-2, with 11 nucleotides matching TRBD1. The length of the CDR3 is 14 residues. The V gene's germline CDR1 is SEHNR and CDR2 FQNEAQ (reference sequence). With 1 base clipped from V and 6 bases from J, the junction kept 1 base outside the gene matches. CDR3 region: CASSLGTGGHGYTF. The CDR3, as DNA: TGTGCCAGCAGCTTAGGGACAGGGGGCCATGGCTACACCTTC.

This chain uses TRBV11-2 with TRBJ2-2, with D possibly matching TRBD1 (5 bases). Germline V gene data show CDR1 as SGHAT and CDR2 as FQNNGV. Trimming pared 0 bases from V and 4 bases from J, leaving 9 bases between. This CDR3 contains 15 residues. CDR3 sequence reads: CASSLDQGSTGELFF. The CDR3 nucleotides are TGTGCCAGCAGCTTAGATCAGGGTAGCACCGGGGAGCTGTTTTTT.

The V gene is TRBV4-2, the J gene TRBJ2-7; 8 bases match TRBD2. The germline V gene has CDR1 LGHNA and CDR2 YNFKEQ. The CDR3 length is 17 residues. After removal of 0 bases from V and 1 base from J, the junction contained 8 bases not matched to a gene. The CDR3 sequence is CASSQDPSGSPSYEQYF. The DNA of the CDR3 is TGTGCCAGCAGCCAAGACCCTAGCGGGTCCCCATCCTACGAGCAGTACTTC.

This chain connects TRBV4-1 to TRBJ2-5; D remains unclear. Germline loops: CDR1 MGHRA, CDR2 YSYEKL. The CDR3 has 14 residues. V gave up 1 base and J gave up 2 bases, with 8 bases separating them. CDR3 residues: CASSQGAGQETQYF. For the CDR3, the DNA is TGCGCCAGCAGCCAAGGGGCAGGTCAAGAGACCCAGTACTTC.

V usage is TRBV27 and J usage is TRBJ1-1; a weak D match, TRBD1 (5 bases). The CDR3 extends over 14 amino acids. Germline CDR1 and CDR2: MNHEY and SMNVEV (reference sequence). Trimming removed 5 bases at V and 1 base at J, with 11 bases between. DNA of the CDR3: TGTGCCAGCAGTAAAGGGGTGGGGAACACTGAAGCTTTCTTT. It encodes CASSKGVGNTEAFF.

This clone has a single count. This rearrangement joins TRBV3-1 (or the pseudogene TRBV3-2) to TRBJ1-2; D not resolved. Deletions cut 7 bases from V and 2 bases from J, with 11 bases between. CDR1 is LGHDT, CDR2 YNNKEL, per germline (reference sequence). This CDR3 is 13 amino acids long. This chain's CDR3 is CASTPTGNYGYTF. In DNA form, the CDR3 reads TGTGCCAGCACCCCAACCGGGAACTATGGCTACACCTTC.

The V call is TRBV6-2 or TRBV6-3, the J call TRBJ2-7; perhaps TRBD1 as D (5 bases). This CDR3 comprises 13 residues. Per germline, CDR1 MNHEY and CDR2 SVGEGT. The V end lost 4 bases, the J end lost 0 bases, and 7 bases lay between the germline ends. CDR3 region: CASSWGTSYEQYF. The CDR3 DNA sequence: TGTGCCAGCAGTTGGGGCACCTCCTACGAGCAGTACTTC.